This TCR beta chain was profiled in a study of OX40 agonist ivuxolimab in advanced cancers. Some background on the complete study: Ivuxolimab was an agonistic, fully human IgG2 monoclonal antibody directed against OX40 (CD134), a costimulatory receptor. Intravenous ivuxolimab was administered to patients every 2 weeks at six dose levels: 0.01, 0.1, 0.3, 1.5, 3 and 10 mg/kg. Of the 50 or so patients in dose escalation, about 20 had hepatocellular carcinoma, approximately 15 had melanoma, 9 had renal cell carcinoma and 9 had head and neck cancer. In the dose-escalation cohort, over 65% of patients were male, and the mean age was around 60 years, with a range of roughly 23 to 85. Prior anti-PD-1, anti-PD-L1 or anti-CTLA-4 therapy was permitted, and checkpoint inhibitors had been received by under 50% of dose-escalation patients. Partial responses occurred in three dose-escalation patients: two with cutaneous melanoma and one with hepatocellular carcinoma. Peripheral TCRbeta sequencing was intended to test whether TCR sequence diversity was altered and clonal T-cell expansion was caused by ivuxolimab. The paper covers the monotherapy dose-escalation part of the phase I ivuxolimab trial, which included N ≈ 50 patients.

For sequencing of the TCRbeta CDR3 region, genomic DNA was extracted from the sorted cells. TCRbeta CDR3 regions were sequenced using the immunoSEQ Assay. In its TCRdb copy, this immuneACCESS table keeps in-frame sequences only and misses some clones. Where compared with another copy, unresolved V genes explain less than half of these, and the others have no known cause. A total of more than 75,000 clones appear in this sample, approximately 90% of them only once. The ten largest clones take up 0.6% to 0.8% of the sample. Broader findings and caveats from the paper: The antigen specificity of the clonally expanded peripheral T cells was not determined. At doses from 0.1 to 3.0 mg/kg, clonal expansion was seen in both CD4+ and CD8+ blood T cells between baseline and week 6. Low levels of normalized T-cell clonal expansion were also seen in some nonresponding patients. After ivuxolimab, expanded clones were on average more numerous among CD8+ T cells than among CD4+ T cells. Partial responders in the 0.1-3.0 mg/kg groups had among the lowest normalized peripheral clonal expansion, especially among CD8+ T cells.

The trial excluded patients who had a history of autoimmune disease or were on systemic immunosuppression. Peripheral blood for TCR sequencing was drawn from every dose cohort at baseline, at cycle 4 day 1 and at cycle 7 day 1. Samples came from an open-label, multicenter, first-in-human phase I dose-escalation trial of ivuxolimab. Adults with locally advanced or metastatic melanoma, renal cell, hepatocellular, or head and neck squamous cell carcinoma were enrolled in the trial. Before TCR sequencing, CD4+ and CD8+ T cells were separately sorted from peripheral blood. Details on this clone: What this receptor recognizes is not known. The record has no base qualities; no much larger clone is one base away.

V lost 7 bases and J lost 5 bases, and the count of bases not matched to a germline gene is 3. Its CDR3 holds 12 amino acids, cysteine through phenylalanine. The read is trimmed to its CDR3 DNA, 36 bases read in frame from base 1. For CDR1 and CDR2, the germline V gene lists SGHRS and YFSETQ. This TCR was sampled from an adult with an advanced solid tumor such as melanoma, head and neck, liver or kidney cancer. Specimen: CD4+ or CD8+ T cells sorted from blood, collected in a trial of the OX40 agonist ivuxolimab. The rearranged chain carries TRBV5-1 and TRBJ2-1, with 7 junctional bases fitting TRBD2. The sequenced DNA: TGCGCCAGCGGGGACTACGACAATGAGCAGTTCTTC. Protein translation: CASGDYDNEQFF.